This passage covers 32 T cell receptor beta chains from one sample sequenced in a study of blood T cell repertoires in COVID-19. Clones were read by immunoSEQ multiplex PCR, and TCRdb kept only the in-frame ones, dropping some. The sample includes about 140,000 clones, roughly four fifths of them seen just once. The source material was PBMCs or T cells enriched from blood (not recorded which). Receptors were obtained from a woman aged 18 to 35 who had been exposed to COVID-19.

The chain combines TRBV28 with TRBJ1-2; the match to TRBD1 covers 8 bases. J gave up 8 bases and V 2 bases, and 10 bases lay outside the gene matches. Germline V gene data show CDR1 as MDHEN and CDR2 as SYDVKM. The CDR3 loop spans 15 amino acids. The DNA for the CDR3 is TGTGCCAGCAGTTTAGGGACAGGCCTCCCGGAGGGCTACACCTTC. Its translation is CASSLGTGLPEGYTF.

The CDR3 spells CASSVQRGSNEQFF. In DNA form, the CDR3 reads TGTGCCAGCAGTGTTCAGCGGGGGTCCAATGAGCAGTTCTTC. The genes are TRBV6-4 and TRBJ2-1; 8 nucleotides align to TRBD2. The CDR3 consists of 14 residues. CDR1 and CDR2 from the germline V gene are MRHNA and SNTAGT. Losses at the gene ends were 4 bases for V and 6 bases for J; bases not matched to a gene: 5.

This CDR3 is CASSWSRDRPNTGELFF. DNA of the CDR3: TGTGCCAGCAGCTGGAGCCGGGACAGGCCTAACACCGGGGAGCTGTTTTTT. The chain employs TRBV7-6 and TRBJ2-2; TRBD1 matches at 8 bases. This CDR3 region has 17 residues. J was trimmed by 2 bases and V by 4 bases; bases with no gene match: 9. The germline CDR1 and CDR2 sequences are SGHVS and FNYEAQ.

The genes are TRBV30 and TRBJ1-5; 7 bases map to TRBD1. The CDR3 contains 15 residues. Germline V CDR1 and CDR2: GTSNPN, SVGIG (reference sequence). With V trimmed by 0 bases and J by 3 bases, 5 bases remained unmatched. CDR3 DNA: TGTGCCTGGAGTGTAAAAGGGGGCCCCAATCAGCCCCAGCATTTT. Protein sequence: CAWSVKGGPNQPQHF. The complete variable domain, with remaining parts taken from reference TRBV30 and TRBJ1-5, reads SQTIHQWPATLVQPVGSPLSLECTVEGTSNPNLYWYRQAAGRGLQLLFYSVGIGQISSEVPQNLSASRPQDRQFILSSKKLLLSDSGFYLCAWSVKGGPNQPQHFGDGTRLSIL.

The V and J genes are TRBV29-1 and TRBJ2-7; 10 bases agree with TRBD2. This CDR3 comprises 12 residues. V shed 8 bases and J 3 bases; nucleotides not matched to a gene: 4. The germline CDR1 and CDR2 sequences are SQVTM and ANQGSEA. CDR3 residues: CSIGTSDYEQYF. The CDR3 DNA sequence: TGCAGCATCGGGACTAGCGACTACGAGCAGTACTTC.

This chain connects TRBV4-1 to TRBJ1-2, with no clear D. The ends were cut back, 0 bases at V and 4 bases at J, with 9 bases in the middle. The CDR3 covers 14 residues. Per germline, CDR1 MGHRA and CDR2 YSYEKL. This CDR3 is CASSQERYGYGYTF. For the CDR3, the DNA is TGCGCCAGCAGCCAAGAACGGTACGGCTATGGCTACACCTTC.

This chain uses TRBV19 with TRBJ2-3, with a weak D call TRBD2 (6 bases). Trimming pared 3 bases from V and 10 bases from J, leaving 14 bases between. The CDR3 loop spans 13 amino acids. Germline lookup yields CDR1 LNHDA and CDR2 SQIVND (reference sequence). The CDR3 sequence is CASSIGGGRSQYF. CDR3 bases: TGTGCCAGTAGTATTGGGGGAGGAAGGTCGCAGTATTTT.

This chain connects TRBV20-1 to TRBJ1-1; D is unresolved. Germline assignment: CDR1 DFQATT and CDR2 SNEGSKA (reference sequence). Trimming removed 5 bases at V and 3 bases at J, with 7 bases between. This CDR3 region has 11 residues. CDR3 region: CSAPIHTEAFF. The CDR3 DNA follows: TGCAGTGCTCCTATACACACTGAAGCTTTCTTT.

The rearrangement joins TRBV2 to TRBJ1-4; D is possibly TRBD1 (6 bases). Trimming took 7 bases from V and 5 from J, leaving 14 bases between them. The CDR3 length is 14 residues. Germline lookup yields CDR1 SNHLY and CDR2 FYNNEI. The DNA for the CDR3 is TGTGCCAGCAAACTTGAACAGGGCAATGAAAAACTGTTTTTT. This codes for CASKLEQGNEKLFF.

The V and J genes are TRBV6-5 and TRBJ1-2; 7 nucleotides line up with TRBD1. V shed 6 bases, J shed 8 bases, and the junction held 9 bases outside the gene matches. The CDR3 extends over 13 amino acids. Germline CDR1 is MNHEY and CDR2 is SVGAGI. The CDR3 protein is CASRLPTGKGYTF. DNA for the CDR3: TGTGCCAGCAGATTACCGACAGGGAAGGGCTACACCTTC.

The chain couples TRBV28 to TRBJ1-6; no reliable D call. CDR3 length: 12 residues. V was shortened by 3 bases and J by 11 bases, with 8 bases between the two germline ends. Germline V gene data show CDR1 as MDHEN and CDR2 as SYDVKM. The CDR3 region is CASSLMRTPLHF. The DNA for the CDR3 is TGTGCCAGCAGTTTGATGAGGACACCCCTCCACTTT.

The rearrangement joins TRBV6-5 to TRBJ2-7; 7 bases are a match to TRBD1. CDR1 and CDR2 (germline): MNHEY, SVGAGI. Trimming took 5 bases from V and 0 from J; bases not matched to a gene: 4. The CDR3 is made up of 14 amino acids. The CDR3 coding sequence is TGTGCCAGCAGTCACAGGGGTCCCTCCTACGAGCAGTACTTC. Protein sequence: CASSHRGPSYEQYF.

CDR3 loop: CASSLQLAGVRDTQYF. The DNA of the CDR3 is TGCGCCAGCAGCCTGCAACTAGCGGGAGTAAGGGATACGCAGTATTTT. The rearrangement links TRBV5-1 to TRBJ2-3; 11 nucleotides line up with TRBD2. The J segment lost 6 bases and the V segment lost 4 bases, leaving 10 bases of the junction unmatched. The CDR3 covers 16 residues. CDR1 is SGHRS and CDR2 is YFSETQ in the germline V gene.

The V gene is TRBV21-1, the J gene TRBJ2-7; TRBD1, the table's D call, lacks a check against the DNA. TRBV21-1 is noted as a pseudogene. The CDR3 runs to 13 residues. The CDR3 spells CASSPNRAYEQYF. CDR3 bases: TGTGCCAGCAGCCCGAACAGAGCCTACGAGCAGTACTTC.

This chain connects TRBV2 to TRBJ2-5; D not certain. Trimming took 5 bases from V and 3 from J, leaving 13 bases between them. CDR1 and CDR2 (germline): SNHLY, FYNNEI. The CDR3 contains 14 residues. Written as DNA, the CDR3 is TGTGCCAGCAGTCTCCGGTTTTTGAAAGAGACCCAGTACTTC. This encodes CASSLRFLKETQYF.

The chain recombines TRBV18 with TRBJ2-1; 11 bases align to TRBD2. The CDR3 sequence is 15 residues long. V lost 2 bases to trimming and J lost 7 bases; unmatched junction nucleotides: 4. The germline gives CDR1 KGHSH, CDR2 LQKENI. DNA for the CDR3: TGTGCCAGCTCACCAGGACTAGCGGGCTTAAATGAGCAGTTCTTC. It is translated as CASSPGLAGLNEQFF.

V is TRBV28 and J is TRBJ1-2; unclear D gene. There are 10 residues in the CDR3. V was clipped by 2 bases and J by 8 bases, with 3 bases between them. In germline, CDR1 is MDHEN, CDR2 SYDVKM. The CDR3 is CASSLQGYTF. The CDR3 DNA sequence: TGTGCCAGCAGTTTACAGGGCTACACCTTC.

The chain links TRBV5-1 to TRBJ1-5; D is unresolved. Trimming took 0 bases from V and 5 from J, leaving 12 bases between them. Per germline, CDR1 SGHRS and CDR2 YFSETQ. The CDR3 sequence is 15 residues long. CDR3 in amino acids: CASSLGGQLYQPQHF. The CDR3 coding sequence is TGCGCCAGCAGCTTGGGTGGGCAGCTTTATCAGCCCCAGCATTTT. The full variable domain, in which reference TRBV5-1 and TRBJ1-5 provide the parts outside the CDR3, is KAGVTQTPRYLIKTRGQQVTLSCSPISGHRSVSWYQQTPGQGLQFLFEYFSETQRNKGNFPGRFSGRQFSNSRSEMNVSTLELGDSALYLCASSLGGQLYQPQHFGDGTRLSIL.

The chain couples TRBV28 to TRBJ1-5, with D unresolved. The germline V and J ends were trimmed by 6 bases and 4 bases, with 19 bases remaining between them. The CDR3 contains 16 residues. Germline CDR1 reads MDHEN; CDR2 reads SYDVKM. The CDR3 loop reads CASSHFHEGSNQPQHF. The CDR3 DNA follows: TGTGCCAGCAGCCACTTTCATGAGGGATCAAATCAGCCCCAGCATTTT.

The chain carries TRBV30 and TRBJ1-2, with D unresolved. This CDR3 is 14 amino acids long. Trimming took off 3 bases at V and 4 bases at J, with 15 bases between the two ends. The V gene's germline CDR1 is GTSNPN and CDR2 SVGIG (reference sequence). The CDR3 loop is CAWSPGAGSYGYTF. In DNA, the CDR3 is TGTGCCTGGAGCCCAGGTGCGGGCTCCTATGGCTACACCTTC.

The chain uses TRBV6-5 and TRBJ1-1, with D perhaps TRBD1 (5 bases). V shed 2 bases and J shed 11 bases, with 21 bases lying between them. The CDR3 runs to 15 residues. Germline CDR1 MNHEY, CDR2 SVGAGI. The CDR3 sequence is CASSYDSEVGVRAFF. CDR3 bases: TGTGCCAGCAGTTACGACAGCGAGGTTGGGGTTCGGGCTTTCTTT.

This sequence joins TRBV7-2 and TRBJ2-5; 7 nucleotides line up with TRBD1. The CDR3 totals 16 residues. Germline loops: CDR1 SGHTA, CDR2 FQGNSA. Trimming cost V 2 bases and J 4 bases; bases outside gene matches: 10. CDR3 sequence: CASSLSGRGQGETQYF. The CDR3 DNA sequence: TGTGCCAGCAGCTTATCGGGTAGGGGGCAGGGAGAGACCCAGTACTTC.

A word on this clone: One end of the junction varies from germline; a read error may be responsible. This chain joins TRBV11-3 and TRBJ2-1; 12 nucleotides agree with TRBD2. The CDR3 sequence is 18 residues long. Germline V CDR1 and CDR2: SGHNT, YENEEA. The CDR3: CASSVDNRLAGDLNEQFF. The CDR3 DNA reads as TGTGCCAGCAGCGTAGATAACCGACTAGCGGGGGACCTTAATGAGCAGTTCTTC.

This chain joins TRBV11-2 and TRBJ2-1; TRBD1 is a possible D gene (5 bases). The germline V gene encodes CDR1 SGHAT and CDR2 FQNNGV. Trimming took off 3 bases at V and 8 bases at J, with 17 bases between the two ends. This CDR3 has 15 amino acids. The CDR3 region is CASSFQGSRRYEQFF. In nucleotides, the CDR3 is TGTGCCAGCAGCTTCCAGGGTAGTCGGCGTTATGAGCAGTTCTTC.

V usage is TRBV19 and J usage is TRBJ2-2, with D possibly matching TRBD1 (5 bases). Germline lookup yields CDR1 LNHDA and CDR2 SQIVND (reference sequence). V was trimmed by 4 bases and J by 1 base, leaving 10 bases between them. The CDR3 has 15 residues. CDR3 nucleotides: TGTGCCAGTAGTAACGTACAGGTGAACACCGGGGAGCTGTTTTTT. Translating it yields CASSNVQVNTGELFF.

The rearrangement joins TRBV23-1 to TRBJ2-1; 12 nucleotides match TRBD2. TRBV23-1 is designated an ORF whose function remains uncertain. The V and J ends lost 8 bases and 2 bases, in that order; junction bases with no gene match: 4. The length of the CDR3 is 15 residues. CDR3 region: CASSRLAGAYNEQFF. As DNA, the CDR3 is TGCGCCAGCTCACGACTAGCGGGGGCCTACAATGAGCAGTTCTTC.

The chain carries TRBV12-3 or TRBV12-4 and TRBJ1-6; 8 bases align to TRBD1. V trimming: 6 bases; J trimming: 9 bases; junction bases outside the gene matches: 4. The CDR3 is 13 amino acids. CDR3 bases: TGTGCCAGCAGGCCAGGGGGCGTTTCACCCCTCCACTTT. It specifies CASRPGGVSPLHF.

The chain combines TRBV18 with TRBJ2-1; 8 bases match TRBD2. Germline CDR1 KGHSH, CDR2 LQKENI. V trimming: 0 bases; J trimming: 3 bases; junction bases outside the gene matches: 10. This CDR3 has 18 residues. CDR3 nucleotides: TGTGCCAGCTCACCACCGTCGATCGGGAGGGTAGGCTACAATGAGCAGTTCTTC. It translates to CASSPPSIGRVGYNEQFF.

CDR3 nucleotides: TGTGCCAGCAGCGGCATGCAAGCTTTCTTT. This encodes CASSGMQAFF. The rearrangement uses TRBV5-5 and TRBJ1-1; unclear D gene. The CDR3 extends over 10 amino acids. Deletions cut 4 bases from V and 9 bases from J, with 7 bases between. Germline CDR1 is SGHKS and CDR2 is YYEKEE (reference sequence).

The CDR3 here is CASSSGTSDWNEQFF. Written as DNA, the CDR3 is TGTGCCAGCAGCAGCGGGACTAGTGATTGGAATGAGCAGTTCTTC. The chain is built from TRBV7-6 and TRBJ2-1; 8 positions agree with TRBD2. The CDR3 consists of 15 residues. J was trimmed by 7 bases and V by 5 bases; bases with no gene match: 10. Germline V gives CDR1 SGHVS, CDR2 FNYEAQ.

V is TRBV27 and J is TRBJ2-7; D is undetermined. Germline V gene lookup returns CDR1 MNHEY and CDR2 SMNVEV (reference sequence). The CDR3 is 15 amino acids. Trimming pared 5 bases from V and 0 bases from J, leaving 14 bases between. DNA for the CDR3: TGTGCCAGCAGTCCCTATCCCCTACGCTCCTACGAGCAGTACTTC. This encodes CASSPYPLRSYEQYF.

The chain combines TRBV5-8 with TRBJ1-4, with 9 bases lining up with TRBD1. The CDR3 contains 15 residues. CDR1 and CDR2 (germline): SGHTS, YDEGEE. V dropped 4 bases and J dropped 7; count of bases not matched to a gene: 8. The CDR3: CASSLRGTGSEKLFF. The CDR3 region has the DNA TGTGCCAGCAGCCTCCGGGGGACAGGGAGTGAAAAACTGTTTTTT.